What follows are 8 T cell receptor beta chains derived from one specimen sequenced in a study of shared clonotypes between healthy human individuals. TCRdb keeps only in-frame clones here, not all; method: immunoSEQ multiplex PCR. Among about 1.5 million clones listed, nearly 99% were seen once. The source material was naive CD4+ T cells sorted from blood. Documented subset: CD45RA+ positively selected. The receptors originated from a man aged 30-40 years in good health.

V usage is TRBV7-9 and J usage is TRBJ2-1; the D gene is possibly TRBD2 (5 bases). The CDR3 has 16 residues. Trimming took off 5 bases at V and 3 bases at J, with 17 bases between the two ends. The germline V gene encodes CDR1 SEHNR and CDR2 FQNEAQ (reference sequence). The CDR3 bases are TGTGCCAGCAGCGCCTATCGGGGTGTAGACTACAATGAGCAGTTCTTC. Its translation is CASSAYRGVDYNEQFF.

The chain recombines TRBV7-3 with TRBJ2-5; D remains unclear. The CDR3 runs to 16 residues. Germline loops: CDR1 SGHTA, CDR2 FQGTGA. V lost 1 base and J 0 bases, leaving 12 bases between the germline ends. The CDR3 here is CASSLIALGNQETQYF. DNA for the CDR3: TGTGCCAGCAGCTTAATTGCGCTGGGAAACCAAGAGACCCAGTACTTC.

The genes are TRBV18 and TRBJ1-5; 9 bases fit TRBD1. CDR3 length: 17 residues. In germline, CDR1 is KGHSH, CDR2 LQKENI. Trimming took 3 bases from V and 0 from J; bases not matched to a gene: 6. CDR3 in amino acids: CASSPRQGVYSNQPQHF. CDR3 nucleotide sequence: TGTGCCAGCTCACCGCGACAGGGGGTGTATAGCAATCAGCCCCAGCATTTT. Looking up the rest from reference TRBV18 and TRBJ1-5 gives the full variable domain: NAGVMQNPRHLVRRRGQEARLRCSPMKGHSHVYWYRQLPEEGLKFMVYLQKENIIDESGMPKERFSAEFPKEGPSILRIQQVVRGDSAAYFCASSPRQGVYSNQPQHFGDGTRLSIL.

The chain is built from TRBV19 and TRBJ2-1; 9 positions agree with TRBD2. This CDR3 has 17 residues. Germline loops: CDR1 LNHDA, CDR2 SQIVND (reference sequence). The ends lost 6 bases at V and 1 base at J; junction bases unmatched: 10. CDR3 DNA: TGTGCCAGTAGCCTCGGCGGGAGGGCCGGTTCCTACAATGAGCAGTTCTTC. It yields the protein CASSLGGRAGSYNEQFF.

The chain carries TRBV28 and TRBJ1-2; D is unclear. With 2 bases removed from V and 7 bases from J, the gap between germline ends came to 11 bases. This CDR3 region has 13 residues. Germline-derived CDR1 and CDR2 are MDHEN and SYDVKM. CDR3 sequence: CASSLRTAVGYTF. The CDR3 DNA is TGTGCCAGCAGTTTAAGAACAGCTGTTGGCTACACCTTC.

The chain carries TRBV2 and TRBJ2-7; 9 positions match TRBD2. Trimming at V came to 6 bases and at J to 11 bases, leaving 11 bases not matched to a gene. The CDR3 has 13 amino acids. CDR1 and CDR2 from the germline V gene are SNHLY and FYNNEI. In DNA form, the CDR3 reads TGTGCCAGCAGCGGGGTGGGTAGCGGGAGAAAGTACTTC. It translates to CASSGVGSGRKYF.

The V and J genes are TRBV5-1 and TRBJ2-7; D might be TRBD1 or TRBD2, each matching 5 bases. Germline-derived CDR1 and CDR2 are SGHRS and YFSETQ. The length of the CDR3 is 13 residues. V was clipped by 0 bases and J by 11 bases, with 15 bases between them. CDR3 residues: CASSLERAGREYF. CDR3 DNA: TGCGCCAGCAGCTTGGAGAGGGCAGGGCGAGAGTACTTC.

This chain links TRBV7-9 with TRBJ2-7; TRBD1 is a possible D gene (6 bases). Trimming stripped 1 base from V and 4 bases from J, with 23 bases between. Germline V gene lookup returns CDR1 SEHNR and CDR2 FQNEAQ (reference sequence). The length of the CDR3 is 18 residues. CDR3 sequence (DNA): TGTGCCAGCAGCTTAGAATACCGACAGGCCGGGGCATCTTACGAGCAGTACTTC. It translates to CASSLEYRQAGASYEQYF.